These 17 T cell receptor beta chains share one sample of origin, sequenced in a study of cytomegalovirus exposure and HLA in healthy donors. PCR amplification relied on 60 Vbeta primers (plus 13 Jbeta primers). The method was immunoSEQ multiplex PCR; TCRdb's version includes in-frame clones alone and lacks a portion of them. The data hold some 160,000 clones, with roughly 79% observed a single time. The sample comprised PBMCs. The receptors were gathered from a man aged 40-55 years in good health and CMV-seronegative.

In this sample, this clone turned up a few times. V and J are TRBV7-9 and TRBJ2-1; TRBD2 matches 8 bases. The V segment lost 4 bases and the J segment 7 bases; nucleotides outside the gene matches: 6. CDR1 SEHNR and CDR2 FQNEAQ come from the germline V gene (reference sequence). This CDR3 contains 14 residues. The CDR3 region is CASSWGSGSNEQFF. CDR3 DNA sequence: TGTGCCAGCAGCTGGGGGAGCGGGAGTAATGAGCAGTTCTTC.

The chain couples TRBV7-2 to TRBJ1-4; 9 bases are shared with TRBD1. The CDR3 is 15 amino acids. CDR1 is SGHTA and CDR2 is FQGNSA in the germline V gene. Trimming cost V 5 bases and J 7 bases; bases outside gene matches: 8. CDR3 nucleotide sequence: TGTGCCAGCAGCCCACGGGACAGGGCGACTGAAAAACTGTTTTTT. This codes for CASSPRDRATEKLFF.

V is TRBV28 and J is TRBJ2-7; 9 nucleotides line up with TRBD2. The germline V gene encodes CDR1 MDHEN and CDR2 SYDVKM. The CDR3 contains 15 residues. V gave up 3 bases and J gave up 1 base; unmatched junction bases: 4. The CDR3 here is CASSFKREESYEQYF. CDR3 coding DNA: TGTGCCAGCAGTTTTAAGCGGGAGGAGTCCTACGAGCAGTACTTC. Together with reference TRBV28 and TRBJ2-7, the CDR3 gives the full variable domain: DVKVTQSSRYLVKRTGEKVFLECVQDMDHENMFWYRQDPGLGLRLIYFSYDVKMKEKGDIPEGYSVSREKKERFSLILESASTNQTSMYLCASSFKREESYEQYFGPGTRLTVT.

This clone came up once. The CDR3 sequence: CASSLGARLDTGELFF. The CDR3 DNA reads as TGTGCCAGCAGCTTGGGTGCGAGGTTGGACACCGGGGAGCTGTTTTTT. The rearrangement links TRBV5-5 to TRBJ2-2; D call uncertain. V lost 0 bases and J 3 bases, leaving 12 bases between the germline ends. Germline V CDR1 and CDR2: SGHKS, YYEKEE (reference sequence). The CDR3 totals 16 residues.

A few counts support this clone. The chain couples TRBV21-1 to TRBJ1-2; the table calls TRBD1, which could not be checked here. TRBV21-1 is a documented pseudogene. The CDR3 consists of 15 residues. In DNA, the CDR3 is TGTGCCAGCAGCAAATTCCTAACAGGGGCCTATGGCTACACCTTC. Residues: CASSKFLTGAYGYTF.

V gene TRBV6-1 combines with J gene TRBJ2-5; weak D call: TRBD2 (7 bases). The J call may be incorrect, as the DNA end agrees better with TRBJ2-7. Germline V gene data show CDR1 as MNHNS and CDR2 as SASEGT. This CDR3 spans 12 amino acids. The CDR3 region is CASGGGFYEQYF. The CDR3 DNA is TGTGCCAGCGGGGGGGGCTTCTACGAGCAGTACTTC.

V gene TRBV2 combines with J gene TRBJ1-3; D may be TRBD1 (5 bases). The CDR3 consists of 15 residues. The germline V and J ends were trimmed by 8 bases and 4 bases, with 18 bases remaining between them. In germline, CDR1 is SNHLY, CDR2 FYNNEI. The CDR3 nucleotides read TGTGCCAGCCGGGGGGGTCTACCGGGCGGAAACACCATATATTTT. Translating gives CASRGGLPGGNTIYF. Using reference TRBV2 and TRBJ1-3 for the parts outside the CDR3, the full variable domain is EPEVTQTPSHQVTQMGQEVILRCVPISNHLYFYWYRQILGQKVEFLVSFYNNEISEKSEIFDDQFSVERPDGSNFTLKIRSTKLEDSAMYFCASRGGLPGGNTIYFGEGSWLTVV.

The genes are TRBV7-2 and TRBJ2-1; D unresolved. Trimming pared 1 base from V and 8 bases from J, leaving 18 bases between. CDR1 and CDR2 (germline): SGHTA, FQGNSA. The CDR3 length is 16 residues. The CDR3 reads CASSLVLGSRLDEQFF. The CDR3 nucleotides are TGTGCCAGCAGCTTAGTGTTAGGATCACGACTGGATGAGCAGTTCTTC. The complete variable domain, with remaining parts taken from reference TRBV7-2 and TRBJ2-1, reads GAGVSQSPSNKVTEKGKDVELRCDPISGHTALYWYRQSLGQGLEFLIYFQGNSAPDKSGLPSDRFSAERTGGSVSTLTIQRTQQEDSAVYLCASSLVLGSRLDEQFFGPGTRLTVL.

The CDR3 DNA sequence: TGTGCCAGGAGCTCCGGGAATTCTGGAAACACCATATATTTT. Protein: CARSSGNSGNTIYF. This chain connects TRBV2 to TRBJ1-3; no firm D call. The V end was cut by 9 bases, the J end by 1 base, with 13 bases between. The CDR3 extends over 14 amino acids. Germline lookup yields CDR1 SNHLY and CDR2 FYNNEI.

The chain recombines TRBV28 with TRBJ1-2, with TRBD1 matching over 7 bases. This CDR3 is built from 15 residues. V trimming: 6 bases; J trimming: 4 bases; junction bases outside the gene matches: 11. CDR1 is MDHEN, CDR2 SYDVKM, per germline. This chain's CDR3 is CASSVQGTLVYGYTF. The CDR3 DNA is TGTGCCAGCAGCGTACAGGGGACCCTTGTCTATGGCTACACCTTC.

CDR3 region: CASSQSRAPADTQYF. DNA for the CDR3: TGTGCCAGCAGTCAAAGCAGGGCCCCTGCAGATACGCAGTATTTT. V and J are TRBV27 and TRBJ2-3; perhaps TRBD1 as D (5 bases). V gave up 5 bases and J gave up 4 bases, with 16 bases separating them. From germline, CDR1 is MNHEY and CDR2 SMNVEV (reference sequence). The CDR3 has 15 residues.

This chain connects TRBV5-5 to TRBJ2-2, with 10 bases matching TRBD1. The CDR3 contains 16 residues. Looked up from germline, CDR1 is SGHKS and CDR2 is YYEKEE (reference sequence). J gave up 9 bases and V 3 bases, and 11 bases lay outside the gene matches. CDR3 sequence: CASSYTAGQGGRELFF. CDR3 coding DNA: TGTGCCAGCAGCTACACTGCAGGACAGGGGGGTCGGGAGCTGTTTTTT.

This chain links TRBV7-8 with TRBJ2-2; D ambiguous. Germline CDR1 is SGHVS and CDR2 is FQNEAQ. The V end lost 1 base, the J end lost 4 bases, and 10 bases lay between the germline ends. The CDR3 covers 15 residues. The CDR3 DNA sequence: TGTGCCAGCAGCTTAGTTAGAGTAGTCACCGGGGAGCTGTTTTTT. This codes for CASSLVRVVTGELFF.

This chain links TRBV11-1 with TRBJ2-5; 11 nucleotides align to TRBD2. Trimming at V came to 5 bases and at J to 5 bases, leaving 1 base not matched to a gene. Germline CDR1 is SGHAT and CDR2 is FQDESV (reference sequence). The CDR3 consists of 13 residues. CDR3 nucleotides: TGTGCCAGCAGCGGGACTAGCGGTGAGACCCAGTACTTC. Translated, it gives CASSGTSGETQYF.

The chain couples TRBV5-6 to TRBJ2-5, with D perhaps TRBD2 (6 bases). The CDR3 length is 14 residues. Trimming stripped 1 base from V and 5 bases from J, with 12 bases between. The germline CDR1 and CDR2 sequences are SGHDT and YYEEEE. The CDR3 sequence: CASSLSGGRETQYF. CDR3 bases: TGTGCCAGCAGCTTGTCTGGAGGGCGTGAGACCCAGTACTTC.

This chain uses TRBV28 with TRBJ2-7; D is unclear. V was cut by 5 bases and J by 0 bases, with 11 bases left in between. The CDR3 spans 14 residues. The germline V gene encodes CDR1 MDHEN and CDR2 SYDVKM. Here the CDR3 reads CASSAVGLSYEQYF. The CDR3 DNA reads TGTGCCAGCAGTGCGGTTGGCCTCTCCTACGAGCAGTACTTC.

The chain links TRBV4-1 to TRBJ1-3; D gene ambiguous. Trimming removed 5 bases from V and 0 bases from J, with 11 bases in between. The CDR3 covers 15 residues. CDR1 MGHRA and CDR2 YSYEKL come from the germline V gene. The CDR3 DNA is TGCGCCAGCAGCGAAATAGCCTTCTCTGGAAACACCATATATTTT. Translated, it gives CASSEIAFSGNTIYF.